A selection of T cell receptor beta chains follows, all from one sample in a study of regulatory T cells in long-lasting Graves disease. Via MiXCR, TCRdb re-called the multiplex PCR reads, giving one row per CDR3 protein. In the table there are around 460,000 distinct CDR3 sequences, under 25% of which are singletons. The sequencing used peripheral blood mononuclear cells (PBMCs), collected when the disease was refractory, from a patient treated with antithyroid drugs. The receptors were sampled from a female donor with Graves disease. Both conserved end residues are part of each CDR3. D genes are given only for firm matches. Clone size is shown for a subset of rows, as once, few, many or a class of expanded clone.

clone_size: many
j_call: TRBJ1-6
cdr3_length: 15
v_call: TRBV5-1
d_call: TRBD1
cdr3_aa: CASSRWTGDNSPLHF
cdr3_nt: TGCGCCAGCAGCCGATGGACAGGGGATAATTCACCCCTCCACTTT

clone_size: NA
j_call: TRBJ2-5
cdr3_length: 15
v_call: TRBV20-1
d_call: NA
cdr3_aa: CSARGPLGLGGTQYF
cdr3_nt: TGCAGTGCTAGAGGCCCCCTTGGACTCGGAGGGACCCAGTACTTC

clone_size: NA
j_call: TRBJ1-1
cdr3_length: 13
v_call: TRBV20-1
d_call: NA
cdr3_aa: CSARVSLHVEAFF
cdr3_nt: TGCAGTGCTAGAGTTTCCCTGCACGTTGAAGCTTTCTTT

clone_size: many
j_call: TRBJ2-7
cdr3_length: 14
v_call: TRBV6-1
d_call: NA
cdr3_aa: CASSEGVGFYEQYF
cdr3_nt: TGTGCCAGCAGTGAAGGCGTGGGTTTCTACGAGCAGTACTTC

clone_size: many
j_call: TRBJ1-1
cdr3_length: 16
v_call: TRBV13
d_call: TRBD1
cdr3_aa: CASSLGRQGLNTEAFF
cdr3_nt: TGTGCCAGCAGCTTAGGACGACAGGGACTGAACACTGAAGCTTTCTTT

clone_size: few
j_call: TRBJ2-5
cdr3_length: 15
v_call: TRBV11-2
d_call: NA
cdr3_aa: CASSPAPLAIETQYF
cdr3_nt: TGTGCCAGCAGCCCCGCACCCCTAGCGATAGAGACCCAGTACTTC

clone_size: many
j_call: TRBJ1-2
cdr3_length: 13
v_call: TRBV28
d_call: NA
cdr3_aa: CASSGPGNYGYTF
cdr3_nt: TGTGCCAGCAGTGGACCGGGGAACTATGGCTACACCTTC

clone_size: NA
j_call: TRBJ2-3
cdr3_length: 17
v_call: TRBV24-1
d_call: TRBD2
cdr3_aa: CATSDHLAGGPTDTQYF
cdr3_nt: TGTGCCACCAGTGATCACCTAGCGGGGGGACCCACAGATACGCAGTATTTT

clone_size: many
j_call: TRBJ2-7
cdr3_length: 14
v_call: TRBV11-3
d_call: TRBD1
cdr3_aa: CASSSGGRPHEQYF
cdr3_nt: TGTGCCAGCAGCTCAGGGGGTCGGCCCCACGAGCAGTACTTC

clone_size: many
j_call: TRBJ2-7
cdr3_length: 16
v_call: TRBV11-3
d_call: NA
cdr3_aa: CASSGRDGLSSYEQYF
cdr3_nt: TGTGCCAGCAGCGGTCGGGACGGTCTCAGCTCCTACGAGCAGTACTTC

clone_size: many
j_call: TRBJ2-2
cdr3_length: 14
v_call: TRBV10-3
d_call: NA
cdr3_aa: CAISEGENTGELFF
cdr3_nt: TGTGCCATCAGTGAAGGGGAGAACACCGGGGAGCTGTTTTTT

clone_size: many
j_call: TRBJ2-7
cdr3_length: 14
v_call: TRBV6-1
d_call: NA
cdr3_aa: CASCVPTVTYEQYF
cdr3_nt: TGTGCCAGCTGCGTTCCGACAGTAACCTACGAGCAGTACTTC